Below are 7 T cell receptor beta chains sequenced from a single sample in a study of cytomegalovirus exposure and HLA in healthy donors. The protocol was immunoSEQ multiplex PCR, while the TCRdb copy is restricted to in-frame clones and leaves out a portion. Found here are 150,000 to 200,000 clones, approximately 86% of them singletons; the top ten hold around 2.4%. Source material: PBMCs. Receptors originate from a woman under 30 in good health and CMV-seronegative.

This chain joins TRBV27 and TRBJ2-1; 12 positions match TRBD1. V dropped 3 bases and J dropped 9; count of bases not matched to a gene: 6. The CDR3 is 15 amino acids. The germline V gene encodes CDR1 MNHEY and CDR2 SMNVEV (reference sequence). The CDR3, as DNA: TGTGCCAGCAGTTTCCGGGACAGGGGGCATGGTGAGCAGTTCTTC. It encodes CASSFRDRGHGEQFF.

This clone was picked up one time. The chain uses TRBV7-9 and TRBJ1-5, with D hard to call. Germline loops: CDR1 SEHNR, CDR2 FQNEAQ (reference sequence). The V end was cut by 4 bases, the J end by 5 bases, with 18 bases between. The CDR3 sequence is 16 residues long. DNA for the CDR3: TGTGCCAGCAGCTCGGTCCCGACCGACGGGGATCAGCCCCAGCATTTT. It encodes CASSSVPTDGDQPQHF.

J is TRBJ1-5 and V is TRBV19, with 10 bases matching TRBD1. This CDR3 has 16 residues. Germline trimming cut 5 bases from V and 5 bases from J; bases unmatched to any gene: 9. Germline assignment: CDR1 LNHDA and CDR2 SQIVND (reference sequence). Here the CDR3 DNA reads TGTGCCAGTAGTCGGCGGGAGGGACAGGGGCATCAGCCCCAGCATTTT. This gives the protein CASSRREGQGHQPQHF. The full variable domain, in which reference TRBV19 and TRBJ1-5 provide the parts outside the CDR3, is DGGITQSPKYLFRKEGQNVTLSCEQNLNHDAMYWYRQDPGQGLRLIYYSQIVNDFQKGDIAEGYSVSREKKESFPLTVTSAQKNPTAFYLCASSRREGQGHQPQHFGDGTRLSIL.

This clone was seen just once. This chain connects TRBV6-5 to TRBJ2-3; TRBD1 aligns across 9 bases. Germline assignment: CDR1 MNHEY and CDR2 SVGAGI. The trim removed 0 bases at V and 4 bases at J, leaving 5 bases unmatched. The CDR3 has 16 residues. CDR3 DNA sequence: TGTGCCAGCAGTTACTCCGGGACAGGGCCCCCAGATACGCAGTATTTT. Translating gives CASSYSGTGPPDTQYF.

This clone was detected only a few times. This chain uses TRBV6-4 with TRBJ2-1; TRBD2 matches 14 bases. V shed 0 bases, J shed 10 bases, and the junction held 8 bases outside the gene matches. Germline CDR1 reads MRHNA; CDR2 reads SNTAGT. This CDR3 contains 17 residues. The CDR3 is CASSDSAGTSGGDEQFF. Here the CDR3 DNA reads TGTGCCAGCAGTGACTCGGCCGGGACTAGCGGGGGAGACGAGCAGTTCTTC.

The chain uses TRBV19 and TRBJ1-2; the D gene is possibly TRBD1 (5 bases). V lost 2 bases to trimming and J lost 3 bases, with 13 bases between them. The CDR3 extends over 15 amino acids. Germline V gene data show CDR1 as LNHDA and CDR2 as SQIVND (reference sequence). CDR3 bases: TGTGCCAGTAGTATATCCCAGGGCGGTGACTATGGCTACACCTTC. The encoded protein is CASSISQGGDYGYTF.

This rearrangement joins TRBV19 to TRBJ2-7, with D tentatively TRBD2 (5 bases). The CDR3 loop spans 11 amino acids. V was cut by 5 bases and J by 5 bases, with 7 bases left in between. Germline loops: CDR1 LNHDA, CDR2 SQIVND (reference sequence). The CDR3 DNA reads TGTGCCAGTAGTGAAGCGGACGAGCAGTACTTC. Translating it yields CASSEADEQYF.